What follows are 2 T cell receptor beta chains derived from one specimen sequenced in a study of T cell responses to AZD1222 COVID-19 vaccine. The assay was immunoSEQ multiplex PCR, and TCRdb's table has in-frame clones only and misses some. This table has over 75,000 clones, roughly 85% appearing once. Sequenced material: peripheral blood, taken 28 days after the second AZD1222 dose. These receptor sequences come from an adult who received the AZD1222 COVID-19 vaccine.

The chain uses TRBV5-4 and TRBJ2-7; 9 bases map to TRBD1. Germline V gene sequence: CDR1 SGHNT, CDR2 YYREEE (reference sequence). With 4 bases clipped from V and 5 bases from J, the junction kept 10 bases outside the gene matches. This CDR3 has 15 amino acids. The CDR3 DNA sequence: TGTGCCAGCAGCCCTAGGGGGGACAGGGTCGACGAGCAGTACTTC. It encodes CASSPRGDRVDEQYF. Supplemented by reference TRBV5-4 and TRBJ2-7, the full variable domain reads ETGVTQSPTHLIKTRGQQVTLRCSSQSGHNTVSWYQQALGQGPQFIFQYYREEENGRGNFPPRFSGLQFPNYSSELNVNALELDDSALYLCASSPRGDRVDEQYFGPGTRLTVT.

The chain combines TRBV7-9 with TRBJ2-7; possible D gene TRBD1, 6 bases. This CDR3 spans 14 amino acids. V lost 2 bases and J 3 bases, leaving 11 bases between the germline ends. The V gene's germline CDR1 is SEHNR and CDR2 FQNEAQ (reference sequence). Written as DNA, the CDR3 is TGTGCCAGCAGCTTATATCGAGGGGGCTACGAGCAGTACTTC. This gives the protein CASSLYRGGYEQYF.